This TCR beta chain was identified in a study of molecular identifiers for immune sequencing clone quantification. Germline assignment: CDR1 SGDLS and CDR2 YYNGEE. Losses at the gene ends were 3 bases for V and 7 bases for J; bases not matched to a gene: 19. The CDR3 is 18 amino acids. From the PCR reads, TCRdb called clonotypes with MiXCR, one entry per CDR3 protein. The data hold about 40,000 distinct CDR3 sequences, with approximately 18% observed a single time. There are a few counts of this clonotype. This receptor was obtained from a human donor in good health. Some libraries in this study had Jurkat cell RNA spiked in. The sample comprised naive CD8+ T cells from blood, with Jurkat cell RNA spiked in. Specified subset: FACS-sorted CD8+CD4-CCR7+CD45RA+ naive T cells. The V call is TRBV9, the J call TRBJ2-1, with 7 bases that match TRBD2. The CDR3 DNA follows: TGTGCCAGCAGCGGGAGGTCGACCGTTCCGGGAGGTTGGAATGAGCAGTTCTTC. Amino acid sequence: CASSGRSTVPGGWNEQFF.